One and the same sample provided the 15 T cell receptor beta chains below, sequenced in a study of shared clonotypes between healthy human individuals. The assay was immunoSEQ multiplex PCR, and TCRdb's table has in-frame clones only and misses some. This table holds around 990,000 clones, about 80% found once. Sequenced sample: memory CD4+ T cells from PBMCs. Described subset: CD45RA-negative fraction. Source of these receptors: a man aged 18 to 29 in good health. Some clones in this sample may be carry-over from other donors' samples.

The V call is TRBV5-4, the J call TRBJ2-1; 13 bases map to TRBD2. V gave up 2 bases and J gave up 9 bases; unmatched junction bases: 8. The CDR3 contains 16 residues. Germline CDR1 SGHNT, CDR2 YYREEE (reference sequence). The CDR3 DNA reads TGTGCCAGCAGCTTAGAGACTAGCGGGAGGTCTCGTGAGCAGTTCTTC. This translates into CASSLETSGRSREQFF.

About this clone itself: With only one base between it and a far larger clone, this is likely a read error. V usage is TRBV28 and J usage is TRBJ2-1; no clear D gene. The CDR3 contains 13 residues. Germline assignment: CDR1 MDHEN and CDR2 SYDVKM. CDR3 residues: CASSSGAYNERFF. CDR3 nucleotide sequence: TGTGCCAGCAGTTCAGGAGCCTACAATGAGCGGTTCTTC.

This chain connects TRBV15 to TRBJ2-3; maybe TRBD1 (6 bases). Germline V gene sequence: CDR1 LNHNV, CDR2 YYDKDF (reference sequence). V lost 5 bases and J lost 1, with 10 bases in between. The CDR3 is made up of 14 amino acids. The chain's CDR3 is CATSERQGTDTQYF. CDR3 nucleotides: TGTGCCACCAGCGAGCGACAGGGCACAGATACGCAGTATTTT.

The chain has TRBV2 and TRBJ1-3; tentative D call: TRBD1 (5 bases). This CDR3 has 15 residues. V was clipped by 7 bases and J by 0 bases, with 13 bases between them. Germline assignment: CDR1 SNHLY and CDR2 FYNNEI. CDR3: CASKGTLGSGNTIYF. CDR3 sequence (DNA): TGTGCCAGCAAGGGGACCCTCGGCTCTGGAAACACCATATATTTT.

The chain joins TRBV28 to TRBJ2-7; D might be TRBD2 (5 bases). V lost 5 bases to trimming and J lost 4 bases, with 27 bases between them. CDR3 length equals 18 residues. The germline V gene encodes CDR1 MDHEN and CDR2 SYDVKM. The CDR3 nucleotides are TGTGCCAGCAGTACTATCCCCCCCCCAGCGGCGTTGGTGTACGAGCAGTACTTC. Residues: CASSTIPPPAALVYEQYF.

The rearrangement uses TRBV19 and TRBJ1-2; the D is unclear. V was clipped by 3 bases and J by 3 bases, with 11 bases between them. The germline gives CDR1 LNHDA, CDR2 SQIVND (reference sequence). The CDR3 has 14 residues. The CDR3 DNA follows: TGTGCCAGTAGTATGGCGGTAGGCCACTATGGCTACACCTTC. Its protein is CASSMAVGHYGYTF.

The rearrangement uses TRBV10-3 and TRBJ2-7; 8 bases fit TRBD1. CDR1 and CDR2 (germline): ENHRY, SYGVKD. The CDR3 sequence is 14 residues long. The V and J ends lost 3 bases and 7 bases, in that order; junction bases with no gene match: 8. This CDR3 is CAISELQGVWEQYF. The CDR3, as DNA: TGTGCCATCAGTGAACTACAGGGGGTATGGGAGCAGTACTTC.

The V call is TRBV28, the J call TRBJ2-2; 9 nucleotides align to TRBD2. V lost 6 bases and J lost 1; bases outside the gene matches: 3. Looked up from germline, CDR1 is MDHEN and CDR2 is SYDVKM. The length of the CDR3 is 15 residues. The CDR3 protein is CASRLLAGNTGELFF. The CDR3, as DNA: TGTGCCAGCAGGCTACTAGCGGGGAACACCGGGGAGCTGTTTTTT.

Ten or more counts support this clone. The chain is built from TRBV29-1 and TRBJ2-1, with D hard to call. This CDR3 is built from 10 residues. Trimming removed 8 bases from V and 6 bases from J, with 8 bases in between. Germline CDR1 SQVTM, CDR2 ANQGSEA. DNA for the CDR3: TGCAGCCTAGGTGGCAATGAGCAGTTCTTC. Amino acids: CSLGGNEQFF.

This clone was observed a few times. In DNA, the CDR3 is TGTGCCAGCAGTGCCGGACTGAACACTGAAGCTTTCTTT. This sequence encodes CASSAGLNTEAFF. The V call is TRBV2, the J call TRBJ1-1, with D hard to call. CDR1 and CDR2 (germline): SNHLY, FYNNEI. Trimming stripped 4 bases from V and 0 bases from J, with 6 bases between. The CDR3 has 13 residues.

In DNA form, the CDR3 reads TGTGCCACCCAGAGCTCTGGGGCCAACGTCCTGACTTTC. Protein: CATQSSGANVLTF. The gene calls are TRBV2 and TRBJ2-6, with D uncertain. This CDR3 spans 13 amino acids. CDR1 and CDR2 (germline): SNHLY, FYNNEI. V was trimmed by 10 bases and J by 0 bases, leaving 7 bases between them.

A few counts support this clone. The rearrangement links TRBV19 to TRBJ1-5, with 10 bases matching TRBD1. Trimming took 4 bases from V and 8 from J; bases not matched to a gene: 5. Germline V lookup: CDR1 LNHDA, CDR2 SQIVND (reference sequence). There are 14 residues in the CDR3. This CDR3 reads CASSKGQGREPQHF. Written as DNA, the CDR3 is TGTGCCAGTAGTAAGGGACAGGGGAGGGAGCCCCAGCATTTT. Complete variable domain (other parts from reference TRBV19 and TRBJ1-5): DGGITQSPKYLFRKEGQNVTLSCEQNLNHDAMYWYRQDPGQGLRLIYYSQIVNDFQKGDIAEGYSVSREKKESFPLTVTSAQKNPTAFYLCASSKGQGREPQHFGDGTRLSIL.

The CDR3 nucleotides read TGTGCTAGTGGCGACGGGTACTTAAGCTCCTACAATGAGCAGTTCTTC. Translation: CASGDGYLSSYNEQFF. The chain links TRBV12-5 to TRBJ2-1, with unresolved D. Germline V lookup: CDR1 LGHNT, CDR2 FRNRAP. This CDR3 contains 16 residues. Trimming cost V 6 bases and J 0 bases, with 15 bases left between them.

The chain carries TRBV18 and TRBJ2-5; a weak D match, TRBD1 (5 bases). There are 13 residues in the CDR3. V lost 4 bases and J 1 base, leaving 7 bases between the germline ends. Germline V gene data show CDR1 as KGHSH and CDR2 as LQKENI. The DNA for the CDR3 is TGTGCCAGCTCACAAAGGGGCCAAGAGACCCAGTACTTC. Its translation: CASSQRGQETQYF.

This chain uses TRBV10-3 with TRBJ2-1, with TRBD1 as a possible D gene (5 bases). From germline, CDR1 is ENHRY and CDR2 SYGVKD. The CDR3 totals 15 residues. V was cut by 0 bases and J by 5 bases, with 11 bases left in between. This CDR3 reads CAISESTVGDNEQFF. CDR3 coding DNA: TGTGCCATCAGTGAGTCGACGGTAGGGGACAATGAGCAGTTCTTC.